This T cell receptor beta chain was found in a study of blood T cell repertoires in COVID-19. Study summary: Donors in the United States, Italy and Spain gave samples during acute or convalescent COVID-19. PBMCs, B-cell-depleted T cells, or T cells were the source of the cDNA or gDNA that made up the material.

Repertoires were generated with immunoSEQ multiplex PCR, while TCRdb's copy carries only in-frame clones and drops some. The sample carries 97,000 or so clones, 80% to 85% recorded once. This CDR3 has 15 amino acids. Germline CDR1 and CDR2: MNHNY and SVGAGI (reference sequence). V lost 2 bases and J lost 6; bases outside the gene matches: 2. The chain is built from TRBV6-6 and TRBJ1-6, with TRBD1 matching over 9 bases. The receptor comes from a man aged 55-75 years with acute or convalescent COVID-19. Sample: peripheral blood. The CDR3 coding sequence is TGTGCCAGCAGTTACCCGGGACAGGGTAATTCACCCCTCCACTTT. This gives the protein CASSYPGQGNSPLHF.